Given below is one T cell receptor beta chain in context. Profiling relied on immunoSEQ multiplex PCR, and the TCRdb table lists in-frame clones only, not all of them. The sample records some 77,000 clones, about 89% being singletons. Germline lookup yields CDR1 SGHDT and CDR2 YYEEEE. V was clipped by 4 bases and J by 2 bases; unmatched bases: 4. CDR3 size: 15 residues. The data are from a study of T cell changes during pregnancy in multiple sclerosis. The sample consisted of peripheral blood, taken before pregnancy. This chain joins TRBV5-6 and TRBJ2-7; TRBD2 agrees at 12 bases. This sequence was found in a female donor with multiple sclerosis, enrolled in a pregnancy study. The CDR3 loop reads CASSRGTSGPYEQYF. For the CDR3, the DNA is TGTGCCAGCAGCCGCGGGACTAGCGGGCCCTACGAGCAGTACTTC.